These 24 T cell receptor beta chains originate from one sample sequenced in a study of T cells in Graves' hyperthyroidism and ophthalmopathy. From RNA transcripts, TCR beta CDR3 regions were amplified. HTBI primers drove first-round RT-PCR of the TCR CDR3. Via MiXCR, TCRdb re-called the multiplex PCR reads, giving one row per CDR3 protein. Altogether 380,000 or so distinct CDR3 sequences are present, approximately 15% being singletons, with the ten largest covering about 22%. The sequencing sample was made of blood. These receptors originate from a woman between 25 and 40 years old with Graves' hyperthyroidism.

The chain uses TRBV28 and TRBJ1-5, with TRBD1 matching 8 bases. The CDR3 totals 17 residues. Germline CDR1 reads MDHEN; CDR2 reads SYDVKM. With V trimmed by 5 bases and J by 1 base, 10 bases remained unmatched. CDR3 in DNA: TGTGCCAGCAGTGCACGACAGGGGAAAAAAAGCAATCAGCCCCAGCATTTT. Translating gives CASSARQGKKSNQPQHF.

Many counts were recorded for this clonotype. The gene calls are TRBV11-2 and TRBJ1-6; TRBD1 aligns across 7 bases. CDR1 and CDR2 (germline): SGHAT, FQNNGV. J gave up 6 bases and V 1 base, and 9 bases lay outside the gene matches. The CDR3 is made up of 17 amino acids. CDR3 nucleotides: TGTGCCAGCAGCTTAGCCTCACGAGGACAGGCTAATTCACCCCTCCACTTT. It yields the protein CASSLASRGQANSPLHF.

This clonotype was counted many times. Here the CDR3 DNA reads TGTGCCAGCAGTTCCGAGCGGGACCCCTACAATGAGCAGTTCTTC. Translated, it gives CASSSERDPYNEQFF. The rearrangement uses TRBV28 and TRBJ2-1; 7 positions agree with TRBD2. The CDR3 runs to 15 residues. CDR1 is MDHEN, CDR2 SYDVKM, per germline. With V trimmed by 4 bases and J by 2 bases, 5 bases remained unmatched.

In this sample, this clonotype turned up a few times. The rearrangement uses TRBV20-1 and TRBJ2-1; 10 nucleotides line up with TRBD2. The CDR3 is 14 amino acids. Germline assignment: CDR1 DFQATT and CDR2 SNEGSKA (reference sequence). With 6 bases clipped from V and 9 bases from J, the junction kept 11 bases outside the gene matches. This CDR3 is CSASRTSGIFEQFF. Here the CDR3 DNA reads TGCAGTGCATCTCGGACTAGCGGTATTTTTGAGCAGTTCTTC.

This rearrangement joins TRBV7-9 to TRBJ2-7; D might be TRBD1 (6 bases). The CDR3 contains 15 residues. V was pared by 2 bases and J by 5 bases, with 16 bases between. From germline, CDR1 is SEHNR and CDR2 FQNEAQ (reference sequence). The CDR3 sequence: CASSLLTGSRHEQYF. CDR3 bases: TGTGCCAGCAGCTTATTAACAGGGAGTAGGCACGAGCAGTACTTC.

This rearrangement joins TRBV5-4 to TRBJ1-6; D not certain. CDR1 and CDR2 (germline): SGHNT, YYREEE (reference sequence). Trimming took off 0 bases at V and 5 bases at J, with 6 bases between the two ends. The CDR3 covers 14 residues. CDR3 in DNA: TGTGCCAGCAGCTTGGACAGCCATAATTCACCCCTCCACTTT. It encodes CASSLDSHNSPLHF.

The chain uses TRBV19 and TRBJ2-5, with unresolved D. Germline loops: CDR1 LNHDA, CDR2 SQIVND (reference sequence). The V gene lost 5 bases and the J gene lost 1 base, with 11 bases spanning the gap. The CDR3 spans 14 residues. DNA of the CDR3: TGTGCCAGTAGTCCTTCCTGGGCCCAAGAGACCCAGTACTTC. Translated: CASSPSWAQETQYF.

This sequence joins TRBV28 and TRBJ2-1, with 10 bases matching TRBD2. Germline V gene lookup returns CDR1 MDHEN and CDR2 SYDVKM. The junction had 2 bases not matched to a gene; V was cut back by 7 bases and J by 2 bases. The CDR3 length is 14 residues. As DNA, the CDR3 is TGTGCCAGCATGGGGACTAGCGCCTACAATGAGCAGTTCTTC. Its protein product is CASMGTSAYNEQFF.

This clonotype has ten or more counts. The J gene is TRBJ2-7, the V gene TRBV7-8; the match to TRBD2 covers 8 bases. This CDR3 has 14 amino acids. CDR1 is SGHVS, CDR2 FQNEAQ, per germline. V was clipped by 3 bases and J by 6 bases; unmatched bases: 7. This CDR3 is CASSLGGAGGEQYF. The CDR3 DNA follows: TGTGCCAGCAGCTTGGGCGGGGCGGGGGGCGAGCAGTACTTC. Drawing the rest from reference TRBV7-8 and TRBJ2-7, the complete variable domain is GAGVSQSPRYKVAKRGQDVALRCDPISGHVSLFWYQQALGQGPEFLTYFQNEAQLDKSGLPSDRFFAERPEGSVSTLKIQRTQQEDSAVYLCASSLGGAGGEQYFGPGTRLTVT.

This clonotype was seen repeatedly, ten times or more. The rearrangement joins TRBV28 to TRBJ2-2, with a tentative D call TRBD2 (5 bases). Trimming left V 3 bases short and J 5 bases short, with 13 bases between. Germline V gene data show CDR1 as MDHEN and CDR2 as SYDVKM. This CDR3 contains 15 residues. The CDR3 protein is CASSFGIGDTGELFF. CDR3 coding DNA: TGTGCCAGCAGTTTTGGTATCGGGGATACCGGGGAGCTGTTTTTT.

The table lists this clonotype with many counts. The CDR3 DNA sequence: TGTGCCGCCTCTCGGGACTGGAGGGATGGCTACACCTTC. It specifies CAASRDWRDGYTF. The genes are TRBV2 and TRBJ1-2; TRBD1 is a possible D gene (5 bases). Trimming cost V 11 bases and J 6 bases, with 19 bases left between them. Germline-derived CDR1 and CDR2 are SNHLY and FYNNEI. There are 13 residues in the CDR3.

The CDR3 sequence: CASSRTNTDTQYF. Written as DNA, the CDR3 is TGTGCCAGCAGTAGGACAAACACAGATACGCAGTATTTT. V usage is TRBV28 and J usage is TRBJ2-3; D may be TRBD1 (5 bases). The CDR3 runs to 13 residues. The germline gives CDR1 MDHEN, CDR2 SYDVKM. V was pared by 5 bases and J by 2 bases, with 8 bases between.

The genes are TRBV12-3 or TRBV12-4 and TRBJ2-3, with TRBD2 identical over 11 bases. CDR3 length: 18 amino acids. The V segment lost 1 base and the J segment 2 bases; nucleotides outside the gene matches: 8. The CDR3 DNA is TGTGCCAGCAGTTTAGGGTCCTCTAGCGGGAGGTTCACAGATACGCAGTATTTT. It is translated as CASSLGSSSGRFTDTQYF.

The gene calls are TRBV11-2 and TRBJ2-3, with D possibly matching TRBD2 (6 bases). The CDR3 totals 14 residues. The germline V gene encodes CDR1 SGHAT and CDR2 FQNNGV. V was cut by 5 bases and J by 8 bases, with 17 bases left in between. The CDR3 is CASSPRLGRVTQYF. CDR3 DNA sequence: TGTGCCAGCAGCCCACGACTAGGCAGGGTTACGCAGTATTTT.

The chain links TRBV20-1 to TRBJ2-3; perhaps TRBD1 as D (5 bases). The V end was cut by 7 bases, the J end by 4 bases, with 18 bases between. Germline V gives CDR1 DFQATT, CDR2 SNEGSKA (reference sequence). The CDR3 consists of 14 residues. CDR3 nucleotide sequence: TGCAGTGTCCAACCCCAACAGGCACCAGATACGCAGTATTTT. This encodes CSVQPQQAPDTQYF.

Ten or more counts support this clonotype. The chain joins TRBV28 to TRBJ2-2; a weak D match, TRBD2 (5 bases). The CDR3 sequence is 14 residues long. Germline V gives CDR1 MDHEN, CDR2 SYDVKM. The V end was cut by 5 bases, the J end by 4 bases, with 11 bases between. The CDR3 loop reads CASSHGIFTGELFF. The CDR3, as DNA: TGTGCCAGCAGTCACGGGATCTTCACCGGGGAGCTGTTTTTT. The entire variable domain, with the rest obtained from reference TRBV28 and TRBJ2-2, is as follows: DVKVTQSSRYLVKRTGEKVFLECVQDMDHENMFWYRQDPGLGLRLIYFSYDVKMKEKGDIPEGYSVSREKKERFSLILESASTNQTSMYLCASSHGIFTGELFFGEGSRLTVL.

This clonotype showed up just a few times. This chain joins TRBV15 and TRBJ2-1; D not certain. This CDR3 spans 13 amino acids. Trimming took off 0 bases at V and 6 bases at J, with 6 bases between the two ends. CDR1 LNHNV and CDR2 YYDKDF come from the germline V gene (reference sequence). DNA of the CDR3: TGTGCCACCAGCAGAGATTTTGGCAATGAGCAGTTCTTC. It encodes CATSRDFGNEQFF.

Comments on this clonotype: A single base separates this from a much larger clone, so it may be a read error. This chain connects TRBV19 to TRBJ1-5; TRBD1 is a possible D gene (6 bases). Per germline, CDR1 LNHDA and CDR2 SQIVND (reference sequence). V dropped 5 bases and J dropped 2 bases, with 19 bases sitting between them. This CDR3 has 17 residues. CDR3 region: CASSGRPGAYGNQPQHF. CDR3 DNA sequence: TGTGCCAGTAGTGGACGGCCAGGGGCATATGGCAATCAGCCCCAGCATTTT.

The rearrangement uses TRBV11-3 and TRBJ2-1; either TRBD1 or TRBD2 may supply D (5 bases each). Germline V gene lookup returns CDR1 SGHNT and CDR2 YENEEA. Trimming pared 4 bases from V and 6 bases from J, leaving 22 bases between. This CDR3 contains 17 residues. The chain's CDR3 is CASSSGLRDPGANEQFF. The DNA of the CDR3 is TGTGCCAGCAGCTCCGGACTCCGGGACCCTGGGGCCAATGAGCAGTTCTTC.

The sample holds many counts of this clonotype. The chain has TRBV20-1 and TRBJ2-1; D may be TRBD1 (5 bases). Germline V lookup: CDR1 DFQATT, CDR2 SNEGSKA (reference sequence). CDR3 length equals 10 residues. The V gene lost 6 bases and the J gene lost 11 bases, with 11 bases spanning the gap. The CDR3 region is CSAPTDKQFF. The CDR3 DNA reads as TGCAGTGCCCCGACAGATAAGCAGTTCTTC.

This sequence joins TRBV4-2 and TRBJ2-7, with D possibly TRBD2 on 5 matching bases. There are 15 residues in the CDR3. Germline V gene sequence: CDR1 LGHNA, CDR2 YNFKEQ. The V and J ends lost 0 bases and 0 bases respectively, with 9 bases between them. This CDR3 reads CASSQDLGVSYEQYF. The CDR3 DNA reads TGTGCCAGCAGCCAAGATCTCGGGGTCTCCTACGAGCAGTACTTC.

The CDR3 loop is CASAVRRLAGTDTQYF. Written as DNA, the CDR3 is TGTGCCAGCGCCGTCCGACGACTAGCGGGCACAGATACGCAGTATTTT. The chain recombines TRBV19 with TRBJ2-3; 9 nucleotides line up with TRBD2. The CDR3 totals 16 residues. V lost 9 bases, J lost 1 base, and 11 bases stayed unmatched. Per germline, CDR1 LNHDA and CDR2 SQIVND (reference sequence). The whole variable domain, remainder taken from reference TRBV19 and TRBJ2-3, is DGGITQSPKYLFRKEGQNVTLSCEQNLNHDAMYWYRQDPGQGLRLIYYSQIVNDFQKGDIAEGYSVSREKKESFPLTVTSAQKNPTAFYLCASAVRRLAGTDTQYFGPGTRLTVL.

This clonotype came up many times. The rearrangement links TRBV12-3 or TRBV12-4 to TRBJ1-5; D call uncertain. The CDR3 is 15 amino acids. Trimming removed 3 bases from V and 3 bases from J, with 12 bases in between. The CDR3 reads CASSLRNSNNQPQHF. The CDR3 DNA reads TGTGCCAGCAGTTTGAGGAACAGCAACAATCAGCCCCAGCATTTT.

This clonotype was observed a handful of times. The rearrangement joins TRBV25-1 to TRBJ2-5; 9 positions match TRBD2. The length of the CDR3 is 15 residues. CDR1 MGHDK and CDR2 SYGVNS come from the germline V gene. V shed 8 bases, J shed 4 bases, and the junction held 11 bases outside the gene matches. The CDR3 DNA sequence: TGTGCCAGCGGGGCTTCACTAGCGGGTAGAGAGACCCAGTACTTC. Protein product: CASGASLAGRETQYF.